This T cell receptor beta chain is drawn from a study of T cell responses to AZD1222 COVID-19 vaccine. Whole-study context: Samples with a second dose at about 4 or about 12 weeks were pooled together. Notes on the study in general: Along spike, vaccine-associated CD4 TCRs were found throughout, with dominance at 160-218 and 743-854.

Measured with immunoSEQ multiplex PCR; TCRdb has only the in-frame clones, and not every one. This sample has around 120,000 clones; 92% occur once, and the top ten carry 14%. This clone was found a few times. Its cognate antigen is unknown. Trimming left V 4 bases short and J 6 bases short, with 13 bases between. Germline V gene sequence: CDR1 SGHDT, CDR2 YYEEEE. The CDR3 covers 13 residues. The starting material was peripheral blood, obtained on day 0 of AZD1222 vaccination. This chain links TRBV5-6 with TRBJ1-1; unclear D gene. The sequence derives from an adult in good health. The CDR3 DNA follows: TGTGCCAGCAGCCGGGGTTCGTTGCCTGAAGCTTTCTTT. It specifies CASSRGSLPEAFF.